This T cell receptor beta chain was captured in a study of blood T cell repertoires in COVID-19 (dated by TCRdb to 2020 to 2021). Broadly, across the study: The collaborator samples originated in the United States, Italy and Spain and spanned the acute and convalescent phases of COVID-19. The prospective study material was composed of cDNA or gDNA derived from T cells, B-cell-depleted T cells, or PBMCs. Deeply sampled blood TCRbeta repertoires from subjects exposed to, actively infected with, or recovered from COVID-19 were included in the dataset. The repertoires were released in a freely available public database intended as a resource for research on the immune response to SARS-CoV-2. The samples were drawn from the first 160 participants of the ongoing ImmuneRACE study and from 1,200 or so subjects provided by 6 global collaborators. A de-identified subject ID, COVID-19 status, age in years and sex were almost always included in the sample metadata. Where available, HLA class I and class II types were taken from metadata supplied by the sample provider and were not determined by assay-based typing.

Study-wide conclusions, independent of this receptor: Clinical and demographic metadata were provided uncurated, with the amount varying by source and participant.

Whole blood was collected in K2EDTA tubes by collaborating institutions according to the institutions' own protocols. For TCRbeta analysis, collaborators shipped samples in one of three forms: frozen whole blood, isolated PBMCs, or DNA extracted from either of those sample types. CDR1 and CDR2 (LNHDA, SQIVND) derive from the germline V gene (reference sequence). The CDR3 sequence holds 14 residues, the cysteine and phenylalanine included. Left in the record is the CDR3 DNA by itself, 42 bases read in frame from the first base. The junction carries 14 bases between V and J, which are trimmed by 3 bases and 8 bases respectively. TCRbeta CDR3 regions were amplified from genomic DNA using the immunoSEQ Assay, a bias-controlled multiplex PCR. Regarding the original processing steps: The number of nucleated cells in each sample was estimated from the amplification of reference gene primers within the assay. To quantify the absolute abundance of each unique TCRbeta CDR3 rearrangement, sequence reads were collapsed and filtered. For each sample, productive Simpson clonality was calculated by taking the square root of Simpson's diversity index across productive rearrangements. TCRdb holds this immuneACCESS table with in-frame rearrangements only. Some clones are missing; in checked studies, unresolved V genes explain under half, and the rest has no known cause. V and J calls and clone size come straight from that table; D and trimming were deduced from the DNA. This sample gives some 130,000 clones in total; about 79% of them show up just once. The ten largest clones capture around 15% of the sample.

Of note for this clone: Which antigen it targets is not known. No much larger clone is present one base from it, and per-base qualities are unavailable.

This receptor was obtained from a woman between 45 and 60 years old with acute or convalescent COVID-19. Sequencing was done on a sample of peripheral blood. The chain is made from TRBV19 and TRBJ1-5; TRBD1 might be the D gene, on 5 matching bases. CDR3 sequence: CASSILRGTEPQHF. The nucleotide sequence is TGTGCCAGTAGTATTCTAAGGGGAACAGAGCCCCAGCATTTT.